These T cell receptor beta chains were read from a single sample in a study of T cells after yellow fever vaccination. Via MiXCR, TCRdb re-called the 5' RACE reads, giving one row per CDR3 protein. Counted here are approximately 250,000 distinct CDR3 sequences, about 3.9% occurring once; the ten biggest clones make up around a fifth. The specimen comprised PBMCs, sampled 15 days after the yellow fever booster vaccination. The origin of the receptors is a man aged 18 to 30 who received the YFV17D yellow fever vaccine. CDR3s include the opening cysteine and the closing phenylalanine or tryptophan. Each record gives: clone size, D gene, V gene, J gene, CDR3 protein, CDR3 DNA. D genes are given only for firm matches. For some rows the clone size is stated as once, few or many, or as a class when expanded; others skip it.

abundance: -; d_gene: TRBD2; v_gene: TRBV4-1; j_gene: TRBJ2-6; CDR3aa: CASSQTGGRAGANVLTF; CDR3nt: TGCGCCAGCAGCCAGACGGGAGGTAGGGCTGGGGCCAACGTCCTGACTTTC
abundance: many; d_gene: -; v_gene: TRBV5-1; j_gene: TRBJ1-5; CDR3aa: CASSLDGLGNQPQHF; CDR3nt: TGCGCCAGCAGCTTGGATGGGTTGGGCAATCAGCCCCAGCATTTT
abundance: many; d_gene: -; v_gene: TRBV7-6; j_gene: TRBJ1-2; CDR3aa: CASSSGPTKNAGYYGYTF; CDR3nt: TGTGCCAGCAGCTCCGGACCGACAAAAAACGCGGGGTACTATGGCTACACCTTC
abundance: many; d_gene: -; v_gene: TRBV12-5; j_gene: TRBJ2-5; CDR3aa: CASGHGGQETQYF; CDR3nt: TGTGCTAGTGGTCATGGGGGTCAAGAGACCCAGTACTTC
abundance: many; d_gene: TRBD1; v_gene: TRBV7-9; j_gene: TRBJ1-1; CDR3aa: CASTLPNRGNTEAFF; CDR3nt: TGTGCCAGCACCCTACCAAACAGGGGGAACACTGAAGCTTTCTTT
abundance: many; d_gene: TRBD1; v_gene: TRBV11-3; j_gene: TRBJ2-5; CDR3aa: CASSEGTGRQETQYF; CDR3nt: TGTGCCAGCAGCGAAGGGACAGGGAGGCAAGAGACCCAGTACTTC
abundance: many; d_gene: TRBD1; v_gene: TRBV7-8; j_gene: TRBJ2-1; CDR3aa: CASSPVGTGNHNEQFF; CDR3nt: TGTGCCAGCAGCCCGGTCGGGACAGGGAACCACAATGAGCAGTTCTTC
abundance: many; d_gene: -; v_gene: TRBV7-9; j_gene: TRBJ1-2; CDR3aa: CASSGQPGSGGYTF; CDR3nt: TGTGCCAGCAGCGGTCAGCCAGGGTCAGGTGGCTACACCTTC
abundance: many; d_gene: -; v_gene: TRBV20-1; j_gene: TRBJ2-3; CDR3aa: CSVSGVERGDTQYF; CDR3nt: TGCAGTGTGTCAGGGGTGGAGCGGGGAGATACGCAGTATTTT
abundance: many; d_gene: -; v_gene: TRBV10-3; j_gene: TRBJ2-2; CDR3aa: CAIKQTPNTGELFF; CDR3nt: TGTGCCATCAAACAGACACCGAACACCGGGGAGCTGTTTTTT
abundance: many; d_gene: -; v_gene: TRBV4-1; j_gene: TRBJ2-5; CDR3aa: CASSQDEEGARHF; CDR3nt: TGCGCCAGCAGCCAAGATGAGGAAGGGGCTCGCCACTTC
abundance: many; d_gene: -; v_gene: TRBV5-1; j_gene: TRBJ2-3; CDR3aa: CASSPYWERGLDTQYF; CDR3nt: TGCGCCAGCAGCCCCTACTGGGAGCGCGGTTTAGATACGCAGTATTTT